This T cell receptor (beta chain) is from a study of Ad26.COV2.S vaccination and SARS-CoV-2 variants. As for the study in general: Of the COV1001 trial arms, the Ad26.COV2.S arm included the donor. Donor got 5x10^10 or 1x10^11 viral particles of Ad26.COV2.S.

Generated by immunoSEQ multiplex PCR, the TCRdb table keeps only in-frame clones and is missing some. The sample has hundreds of thousands of clones, around nine tenths seen once. V gave up 4 bases and J gave up 4 bases, with 17 bases separating them. This CDR3 is 15 amino acids long. The germline V gene has CDR1 SGHRS and CDR2 YFSETQ. The treatment was: over 15 received Ad26.COV2.S at low or high dose, single or two shots; 5 received placebo; per-sample allocation not given. After the first vaccine or placebo injection, samples were drawn on day 63. The sample here was peripheral blood, taken in a trial of Ad26.COV2.S vaccine versus placebo. This clonotype was sampled from a person between 18 and 65 years old who received the Ad26.COV2.S COVID-19 vaccine or a placebo. The genes are TRBV5-1 and TRBJ1-2, with no clear D. CDR3 in amino acids: CASSVGNTGIYGYTF. CDR3 sequence (DNA): TGCGCCAGCAGCGTAGGAAACACGGGGATCTATGGCTACACCTTC.